This T cell receptor beta chain appears in the sequencing data of a study of cytomegalovirus exposure and HLA in healthy donors. Study summary: Findings of an earlier analysis included 90 million to 120 million unique TCR beta sequences from 190 million or so T cells.

Whole-study results and caveats: A missense variant in DCLRE1C was later tied to TCR beta V- and J-gene trimming. Most TCR sequences were rare, but some public TCRs occurred in many donors. Several of the most significant clusters appeared, in a later analysis, to be linked to common viral pathogens.

The CDR3 loop spans 15 amino acids. Trimming removed 6 bases at V and 0 bases at J, with 12 bases between. Germline V gene lookup returns CDR1 SEHNR and CDR2 FQNEAQ (reference sequence). The primer mix had 60 Vbeta and 13 Jbeta primers. The protocol was immunoSEQ multiplex PCR, while the TCRdb copy is restricted to in-frame clones and leaves out a portion. The sample carries about 150,000 clones, roughly 85% recorded once. This clone was recorded a few times. Its antigen is as yet unknown. V usage is TRBV7-9 and J usage is TRBJ2-1; D ambiguous. Input material: PBMCs. This clonotype originated in a man aged 35 to 55 in good health and CMV-seropositive. CDR3 DNA: TGTGCCAGCAGATTAAGCGCGAGCTCCTACAATGAGCAGTTCTTC. Protein product: CASRLSASSYNEQFF. The full variable domain, its missing parts supplied by reference TRBV7-9 and TRBJ2-1, is DTGVSQNPRHKITKRGQNVTFRCDPISEHNRLYWYRQTLGQGPEFLTYFQNEAQLEKSRLLSDRFSAERPKGSFSTLEIQRTEQGDSAMYLCASRLSASSYNEQFFGPGTRLTVL.